Listed below are T cell receptor beta chains from one sample, sequenced in a study of regulatory T cells in long-lasting Graves disease. MiXCR, run by TCRdb on the multiplex PCR reads, gives a single entry per CDR3 protein. The sample includes approximately 540,000 distinct CDR3 sequences, 9.5% to 15% of them seen just once. This sample was also put to use in a study of T cells in Graves' hyperthyroidism and ophthalmopathy.

This specimen was peripheral blood mononuclear cells (PBMCs), taken at new diagnosis, from a patient treated with antithyroid drugs. The receptors were sampled from a woman in her thirties with Graves disease. Each CDR3 is given with its conserved first and last residue. The D gene is left open where the match is weak. Rows give clone size only sometimes, using once, few, many, or a class for an expanded clone.

J gene: TRBJ2-5; clone size: many; V gene: TRBV7-8; D gene: .; CDR3 DNA: TGTGCCAGCAGTCCCAACCGGGCCTCCACGATGGTAGCCCAGTACTTC; CDR3 protein: CASSPNRASTMVAQYF
J gene: TRBJ1-2; clone size: many; V gene: TRBV7-9; D gene: TRBD1; CDR3 DNA: TGTGCCAGCAGCCTGGGGACAGGGGATTATAATGGCTACACCTTC; CDR3 protein: CASSLGTGDYNGYTF
J gene: TRBJ2-1; clone size: .; V gene: TRBV6-2/TRBV6-3; D gene: TRBD2; CDR3 DNA: TGTGCCAGCCTCGGGACTAGCGGGAACTCCTACAATGAGCAGTTCTTC; CDR3 protein: CASLGTSGNSYNEQFF
J gene: TRBJ1-1; clone size: few; V gene: TRBV28; D gene: .; CDR3 DNA: TGTGCCAGCAGCCGGGATAACAAGAACACTGAAGCTTTCTTT; CDR3 protein: CASSRDNKNTEAFF
J gene: TRBJ1-4; clone size: many; V gene: TRBV27; D gene: TRBD1; CDR3 DNA: TGTGCCAGCAGTTTATATTACGGGGCAGGGGGAGGAGAAAAACTGTTTTTT; CDR3 protein: CASSLYYGAGGGEKLFF
J gene: TRBJ2-1; clone size: .; V gene: TRBV24-1; D gene: .; CDR3 DNA: TGTGCCACCAGTGAACAGGGTTATGAGCAGTTCTTC; CDR3 protein: CATSEQGYEQFF
J gene: TRBJ1-2; clone size: many; V gene: TRBV20-1; D gene: TRBD1; CDR3 DNA: TGCAGTGCAGCGGAGGGGACAGGCCGCCCCTATGGCTACACCTTC; CDR3 protein: CSAAEGTGRPYGYTF
J gene: TRBJ2-2; clone size: many; V gene: TRBV7-9; D gene: TRBD2; CDR3 DNA: TGTGCCAGCAGCTTTAGACTAGCGGGAAACACCGGGGAGCTGTTTTTT; CDR3 protein: CASSFRLAGNTGELFF
J gene: TRBJ2-1; clone size: many; V gene: TRBV11-3; D gene: .; CDR3 DNA: TGTGCCAGCAGCCCTGCGGGTGTTGAGCAGTTCTTC; CDR3 protein: CASSPAGVEQFF
J gene: TRBJ1-1; clone size: .; V gene: TRBV6-2/TRBV6-3; D gene: .; CDR3 DNA: TGTGCCAGCAGTTACAGACATGAAGCTTTCTTT; CDR3 protein: CASSYRHEAFF
J gene: TRBJ2-3; clone size: many; V gene: TRBV18; D gene: TRBD1; CDR3 DNA: TGTGCCAGCTCACCAGGTGGAGGGACAGGGGACACAGATACGCAGTATTTT; CDR3 protein: CASSPGGGTGDTDTQYF
J gene: TRBJ1-3; clone size: few; V gene: TRBV7-8; D gene: .; CDR3 DNA: TGTGCCAGCAGCTCAGGAGACACCATATATTTT; CDR3 protein: CASSSGDTIYF
J gene: TRBJ2-7; clone size: many; V gene: TRBV28; D gene: .; CDR3 DNA: TGTGCCAGCAGTGGGACGGCCTCCTACGAGCAGTACTTC; CDR3 protein: CASSGTASYEQYF
J gene: TRBJ1-1; clone size: many; V gene: TRBV30; D gene: .; CDR3 DNA: TGTGCCTGGAGTGTGGGTGCGAACACTGAAGCTTTCTTT; CDR3 protein: CAWSVGANTEAFF
J gene: TRBJ2-7; clone size: many; V gene: TRBV12-3/TRBV12-4; D gene: .; CDR3 DNA: TGTGCCAGCACTGGGGCTAGCTACGAGCAGTACTTC; CDR3 protein: CASTGASYEQYF
J gene: TRBJ2-1; clone size: many; V gene: TRBV7-2; D gene: .; CDR3 DNA: TGTGCCAGCAGCCCCCCTGGTGAGCAGTTCTTC; CDR3 protein: CASSPPGEQFF
J gene: TRBJ2-5; clone size: many; V gene: TRBV24-1; D gene: TRBD1; CDR3 DNA: TGTGCCACCAGTGATATTCCGACAGGGAGTCAAGAGACCCAGTACTTC; CDR3 protein: CATSDIPTGSQETQYF
J gene: TRBJ2-2; clone size: .; V gene: TRBV13; D gene: .; CDR3 DNA: TGTGCCAGCAGCCCCCCTGCGGGAAGGAACACCGGGGAGCTGTTTTTT; CDR3 protein: CASSPPAGRNTGELFF
J gene: TRBJ2-3; clone size: .; V gene: TRBV30; D gene: .; CDR3 DNA: TGTGCCTGGAGTGCCGCTATCGGACTAGATACGCAGTATTTT; CDR3 protein: CAWSAAIGLDTQYF
J gene: TRBJ1-4; clone size: many; V gene: TRBV20-1; D gene: .; CDR3 DNA: TGCAGTGCACCTCGGGCCGGCGAAAGTGAAAAACTGTTTTTT; CDR3 protein: CSAPRAGESEKLFF